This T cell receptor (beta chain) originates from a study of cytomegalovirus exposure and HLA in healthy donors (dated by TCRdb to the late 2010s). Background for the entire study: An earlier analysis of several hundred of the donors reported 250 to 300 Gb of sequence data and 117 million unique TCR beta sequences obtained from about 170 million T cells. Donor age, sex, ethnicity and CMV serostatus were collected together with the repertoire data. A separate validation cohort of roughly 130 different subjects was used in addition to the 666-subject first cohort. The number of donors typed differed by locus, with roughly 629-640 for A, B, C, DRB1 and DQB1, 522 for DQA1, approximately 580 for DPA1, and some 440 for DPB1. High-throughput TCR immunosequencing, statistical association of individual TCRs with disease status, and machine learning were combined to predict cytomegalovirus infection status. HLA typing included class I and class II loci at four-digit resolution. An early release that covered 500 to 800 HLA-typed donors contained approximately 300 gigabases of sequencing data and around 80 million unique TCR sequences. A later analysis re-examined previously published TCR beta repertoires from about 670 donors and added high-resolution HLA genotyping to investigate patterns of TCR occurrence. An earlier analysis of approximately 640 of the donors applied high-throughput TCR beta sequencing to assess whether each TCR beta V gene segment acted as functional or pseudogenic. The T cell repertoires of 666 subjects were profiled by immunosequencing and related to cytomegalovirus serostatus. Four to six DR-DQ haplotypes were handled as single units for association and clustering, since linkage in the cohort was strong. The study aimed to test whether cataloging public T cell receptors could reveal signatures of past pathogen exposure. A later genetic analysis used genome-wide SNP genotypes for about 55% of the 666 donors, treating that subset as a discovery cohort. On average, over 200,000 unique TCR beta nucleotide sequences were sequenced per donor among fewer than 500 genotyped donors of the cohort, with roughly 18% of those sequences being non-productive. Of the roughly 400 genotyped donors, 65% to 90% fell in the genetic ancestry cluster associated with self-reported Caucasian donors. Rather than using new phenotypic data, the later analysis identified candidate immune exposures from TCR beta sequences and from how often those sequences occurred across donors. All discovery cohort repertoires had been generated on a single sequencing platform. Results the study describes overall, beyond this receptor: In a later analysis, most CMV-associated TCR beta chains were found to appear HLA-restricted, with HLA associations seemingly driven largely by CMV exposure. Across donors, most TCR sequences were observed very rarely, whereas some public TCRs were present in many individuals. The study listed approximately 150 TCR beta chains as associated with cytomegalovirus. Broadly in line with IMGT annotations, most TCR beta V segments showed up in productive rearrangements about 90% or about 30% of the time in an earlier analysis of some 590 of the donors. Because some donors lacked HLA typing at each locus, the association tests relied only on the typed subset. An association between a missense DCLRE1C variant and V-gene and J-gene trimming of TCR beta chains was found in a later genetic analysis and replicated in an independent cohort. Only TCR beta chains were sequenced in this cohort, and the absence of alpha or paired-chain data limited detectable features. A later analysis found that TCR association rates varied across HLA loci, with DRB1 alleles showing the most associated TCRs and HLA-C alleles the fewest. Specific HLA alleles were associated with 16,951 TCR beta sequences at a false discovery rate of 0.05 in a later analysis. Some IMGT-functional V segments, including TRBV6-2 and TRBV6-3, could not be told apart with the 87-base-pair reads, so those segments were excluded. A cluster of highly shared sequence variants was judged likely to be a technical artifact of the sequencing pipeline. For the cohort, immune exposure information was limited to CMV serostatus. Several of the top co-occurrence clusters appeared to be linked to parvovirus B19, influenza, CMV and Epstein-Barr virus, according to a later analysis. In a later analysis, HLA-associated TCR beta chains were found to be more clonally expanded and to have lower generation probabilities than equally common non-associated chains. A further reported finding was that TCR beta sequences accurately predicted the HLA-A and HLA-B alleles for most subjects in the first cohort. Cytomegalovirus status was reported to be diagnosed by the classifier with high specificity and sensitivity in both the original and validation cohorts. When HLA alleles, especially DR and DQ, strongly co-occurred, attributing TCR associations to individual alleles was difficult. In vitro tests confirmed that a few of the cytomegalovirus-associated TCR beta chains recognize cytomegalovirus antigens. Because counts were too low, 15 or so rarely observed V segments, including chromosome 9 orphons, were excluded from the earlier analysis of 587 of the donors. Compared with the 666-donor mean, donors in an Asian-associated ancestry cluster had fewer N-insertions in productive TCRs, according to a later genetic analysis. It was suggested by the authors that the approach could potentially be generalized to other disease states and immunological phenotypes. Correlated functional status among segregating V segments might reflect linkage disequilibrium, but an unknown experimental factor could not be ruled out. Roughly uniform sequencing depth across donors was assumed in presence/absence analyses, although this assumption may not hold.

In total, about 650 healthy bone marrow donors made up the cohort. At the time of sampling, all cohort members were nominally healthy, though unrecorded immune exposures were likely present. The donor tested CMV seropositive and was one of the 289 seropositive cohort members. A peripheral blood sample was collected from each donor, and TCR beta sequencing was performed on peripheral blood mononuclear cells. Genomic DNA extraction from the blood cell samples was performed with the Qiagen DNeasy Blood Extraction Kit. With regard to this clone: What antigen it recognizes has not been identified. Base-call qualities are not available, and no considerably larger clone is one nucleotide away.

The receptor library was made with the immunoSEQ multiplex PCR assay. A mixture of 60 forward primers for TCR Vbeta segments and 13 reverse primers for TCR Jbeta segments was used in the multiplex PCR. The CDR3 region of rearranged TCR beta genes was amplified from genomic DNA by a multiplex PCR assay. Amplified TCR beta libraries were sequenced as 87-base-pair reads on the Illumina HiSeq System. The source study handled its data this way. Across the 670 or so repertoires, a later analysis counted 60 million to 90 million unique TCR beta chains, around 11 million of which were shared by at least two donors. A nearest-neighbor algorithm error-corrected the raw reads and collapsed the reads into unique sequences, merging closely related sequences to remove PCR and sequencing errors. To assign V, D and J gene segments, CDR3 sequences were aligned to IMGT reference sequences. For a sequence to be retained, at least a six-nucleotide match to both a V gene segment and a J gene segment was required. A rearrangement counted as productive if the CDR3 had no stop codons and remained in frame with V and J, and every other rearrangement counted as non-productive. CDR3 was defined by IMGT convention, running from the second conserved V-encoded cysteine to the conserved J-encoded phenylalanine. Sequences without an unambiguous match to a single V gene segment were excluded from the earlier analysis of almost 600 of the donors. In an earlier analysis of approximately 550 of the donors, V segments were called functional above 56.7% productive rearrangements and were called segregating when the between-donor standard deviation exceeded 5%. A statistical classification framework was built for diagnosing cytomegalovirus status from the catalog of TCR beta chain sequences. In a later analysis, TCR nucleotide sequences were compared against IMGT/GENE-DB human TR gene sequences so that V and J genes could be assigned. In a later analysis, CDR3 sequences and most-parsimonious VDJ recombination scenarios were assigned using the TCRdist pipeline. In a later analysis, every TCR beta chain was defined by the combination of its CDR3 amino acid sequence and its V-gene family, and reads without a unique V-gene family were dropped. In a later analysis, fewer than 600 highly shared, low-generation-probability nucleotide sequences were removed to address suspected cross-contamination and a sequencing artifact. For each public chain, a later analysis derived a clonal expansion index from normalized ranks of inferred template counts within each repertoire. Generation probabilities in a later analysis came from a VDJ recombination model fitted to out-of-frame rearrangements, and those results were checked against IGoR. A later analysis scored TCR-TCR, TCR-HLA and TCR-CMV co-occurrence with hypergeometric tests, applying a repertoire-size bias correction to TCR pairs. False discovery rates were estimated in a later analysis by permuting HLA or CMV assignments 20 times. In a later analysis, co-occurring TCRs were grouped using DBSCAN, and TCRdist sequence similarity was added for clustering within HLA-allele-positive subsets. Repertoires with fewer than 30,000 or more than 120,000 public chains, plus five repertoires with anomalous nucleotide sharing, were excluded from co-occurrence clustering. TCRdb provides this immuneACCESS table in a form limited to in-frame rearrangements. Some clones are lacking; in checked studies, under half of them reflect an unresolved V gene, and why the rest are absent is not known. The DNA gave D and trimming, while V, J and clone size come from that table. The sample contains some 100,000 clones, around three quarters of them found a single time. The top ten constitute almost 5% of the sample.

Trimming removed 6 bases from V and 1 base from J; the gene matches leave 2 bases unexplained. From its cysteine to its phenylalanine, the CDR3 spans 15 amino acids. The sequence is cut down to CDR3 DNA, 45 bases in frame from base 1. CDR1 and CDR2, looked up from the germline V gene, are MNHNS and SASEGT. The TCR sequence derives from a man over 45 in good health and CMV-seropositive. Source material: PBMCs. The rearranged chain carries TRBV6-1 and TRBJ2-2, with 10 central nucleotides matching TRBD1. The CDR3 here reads CASSWDRGNTGELFF. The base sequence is TGTGCCAGCAGCTGGGACAGGGGGAACACCGGGGAGCTGTTTTTT.